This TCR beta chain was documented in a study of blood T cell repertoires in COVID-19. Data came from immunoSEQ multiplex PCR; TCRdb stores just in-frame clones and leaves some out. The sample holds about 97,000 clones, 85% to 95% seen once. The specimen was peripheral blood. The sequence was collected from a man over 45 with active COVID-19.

The CDR3 nucleotides read TGCAGCGGAACCGGGACAGGTGACACCGGGGAGCTGTTTTTT. As protein: CSGTGTGDTGELFF. The chain is built from TRBV29-1 and TRBJ2-2, with 8 bases identical to TRBD1. Unmatched junction bases numbered 7, after V lost 7 bases and J lost 3 bases. The CDR3 loop spans 14 amino acids. CDR1 is SQVTM, CDR2 ANQGSEA, per germline.